The 18 T cell receptor beta chains below all came from one sample that was sequenced in a study of CD8 T cells in ankylosing spondylitis (dated 2017 in TCRdb). The library was made by 5' RACE. The reads were generated on an Illumina HiSeq 2500. In-frame beta chains were kept once TCRdb had trimmed the public reads at Q25 with fastp and called clones with MiXCR. Merged by CDR3 protein, the rows form single entries marked with the most common genes and DNA. This sample is represented by around 150,000 distinct CDR3 sequences; around a third of them were singletons. The ten largest clones represent around 6.2% of the sample. Input material: synovial fluid, either unsorted or a sorted T cell fraction (not recorded which). These receptors originate from a male donor with ankylosing spondylitis.

This clonotype was detected many times. This rearrangement joins TRBV20-1 to TRBJ2-1; TRBD1 matches 8 bases. The V gene end was trimmed by 3 bases and the J gene end by 4 bases; junction bases not matched to a gene: 8. The CDR3 contains 15 residues. Germline CDR1 and CDR2: DFQATT and SNEGSKA (reference sequence). For the CDR3, the DNA is TGCAGTGCTAGCCCGCAGGGGGCGCAATACAATGAGCAGTTCTTC. It specifies CSASPQGAQYNEQFF.

The chain is built from TRBV20-1 and TRBJ1-5; the D gene is possibly TRBD1 (5 bases). Germline CDR1 DFQATT, CDR2 SNEGSKA (reference sequence). The CDR3 contains 12 residues. The V and J ends lost 3 bases and 4 bases respectively, with 7 bases between them. The CDR3 spells CSASQGNQPQHF. The CDR3 DNA is TGCAGTGCTAGCCAGGGTAATCAGCCCCAGCATTTT.

This chain joins TRBV2 and TRBJ2-3; D gene ambiguous. The CDR3 spans 13 residues. V lost 10 bases to trimming and J lost 2 bases, with 13 bases between them. Germline loops: CDR1 SNHLY, CDR2 FYNNEI. CDR3 nucleotide sequence: TGTGCCACCTTAGTGGGAACCACAGATACGCAGTATTTT. This codes for CATLVGTTDTQYF.

This clonotype was seen a few times. The chain is built from TRBV29-1 and TRBJ1-5; tentatively, D is TRBD1 (6 bases). The ends were cut back, 6 bases at V and 0 bases at J, with 9 bases in the middle. Per the germline V gene, CDR1 is SQVTM and CDR2 is ANQGSEA. The CDR3 is 13 amino acids. DNA of the CDR3: TGCAGCGTGAGACAGGATAGCAATCAGCCCCAGCATTTT. Translation: CSVRQDSNQPQHF.

This clonotype was detected many times. The V call is TRBV18, the J call TRBJ2-7, with a tentative D call TRBD1 (6 bases). Germline loops: CDR1 KGHSH, CDR2 LQKENI. The germline V and J ends were trimmed by 5 bases and 1 base, with 12 bases remaining between them. This CDR3 spans 14 amino acids. The CDR3 bases are TGTGCCAGCTCATCGGACAGTAGATCCTACGAGCAGTACTTC. Its translation: CASSSDSRSYEQYF.

The chain is built from TRBV20-1 and TRBJ2-5; D uncertain. This CDR3 has 15 amino acids. The germline gives CDR1 DFQATT, CDR2 SNEGSKA (reference sequence). V was shortened by 3 bases and J by 1 base, with 15 bases between the two germline ends. The CDR3 is CSASPPGRSQETQYF. As DNA, the CDR3 is TGCAGTGCTAGCCCCCCCGGGCGGAGCCAAGAGACCCAGTACTTC.

The chain has TRBV18 and TRBJ1-2; 10 nucleotides match TRBD1. After removal of 3 bases from V and 6 bases from J, the junction contained 4 bases not matched to a gene. From germline, CDR1 is KGHSH and CDR2 LQKENI. The CDR3 sequence is 14 residues long. CDR3 residues: CASSPSGTGDGYTF. CDR3 DNA sequence: TGTGCCAGCTCACCTTCTGGGACAGGGGATGGCTACACCTTC. Complete variable domain (other parts from reference TRBV18 and TRBJ1-2): NAGVMQNPRHLVRRRGQEARLRCSPMKGHSHVYWYRQLPEEGLKFMVYLQKENIIDESGMPKERFSAEFPKEGPSILRIQQVVRGDSAAYFCASSPSGTGDGYTFGSGTRLTVV.

This clonotype was seen a few times. The J gene is TRBJ2-3, the V gene TRBV7-2, with no clear D. The germline gives CDR1 SGHTA, CDR2 FQGNSA. This CDR3 comprises 12 residues. V lost 1 base to trimming and J lost 10 bases, with 9 bases between them. The CDR3 nucleotides are TGTGCCAGCAGCTTAGGACCCAGCCCGCAGTATTTT. It translates to CASSLGPSPQYF.

The rearrangement joins TRBV20-1 to TRBJ2-1, with TRBD2 identical over 13 bases. V was clipped by 1 base and J by 2 bases; unmatched bases: 8. The CDR3 has 18 amino acids. Germline V gene sequence: CDR1 DFQATT, CDR2 SNEGSKA (reference sequence). CDR3 coding DNA: TGCAGTGCTAGAGGCCCTCGGACTAGCGGGAGCCCCTACAATGAGCAGTTCTTC. Encoded protein: CSARGPRTSGSPYNEQFF.

The genes are TRBV28 and TRBJ1-6, with 8 bases fitting TRBD1. Losses at the gene ends were 7 bases for V and 4 bases for J; bases not matched to a gene: 9. Germline V lookup: CDR1 MDHEN, CDR2 SYDVKM. The CDR3 is 16 residues long. CDR3 sequence reads: CASIPGQGRYNSPLHF. CDR3 in DNA: TGTGCCAGCATACCAGGACAGGGCCGTTATAATTCACCCCTCCACTTT.

The table lists this clonotype with a few counts. V and J are TRBV20-1 and TRBJ2-5; D is possibly TRBD1 (5 bases). The CDR3 contains 11 residues. V was cut by 3 bases and J by 10 bases, with 12 bases left in between. Germline CDR1 is DFQATT and CDR2 is SNEGSKA (reference sequence). CDR3 in amino acids: CSASRQLDQYF. In DNA, the CDR3 is TGCAGTGCTAGTCGACAGCTGGACCAGTACTTC.

V usage is TRBV5-1 and J usage is TRBJ1-2; D unclear. The germline gives CDR1 SGHRS, CDR2 YFSETQ. Trimming pared 0 bases from V and 4 bases from J, leaving 13 bases between. The CDR3 covers 15 residues. This CDR3 is CASSLEGPTGYGYTF. For the CDR3, the DNA is TGCGCCAGCAGCTTGGAGGGTCCGACGGGCTATGGCTACACCTTC.

J is TRBJ2-7 and V is TRBV4-2; D perhaps matches TRBD2 (6 bases). V was pared by 1 base and J by 0 bases, with 13 bases between. The germline CDR1 and CDR2 sequences are LGHNA and YNFKEQ. This CDR3 has 16 residues. Here the CDR3 DNA reads TGTGCCAGCAGCCAAGGTGGCGGGGCCAGCTCCTACGAGCAGTACTTC. Its translation: CASSQGGGASSYEQYF.

This clonotype showed up many times. V gene TRBV7-8 combines with J gene TRBJ1-3, with unresolved D. Germline values: CDR1 SGHVS, CDR2 FQNEAQ. Trimming stripped 4 bases from V and 0 bases from J, with 10 bases between. The CDR3 sequence is 15 residues long. The CDR3 region has the DNA TGTGCCAGCAGCTCGGACGGTCGCTCTGGAAACACCATATATTTT. The encoded protein is CASSSDGRSGNTIYF.

This clonotype was counted between two and nine times. The chain couples TRBV20-1 to TRBJ2-7; 9 positions agree with TRBD2. The CDR3 consists of 14 residues. The ends lost 3 bases at V and 6 bases at J; junction bases unmatched: 9. Germline V gene sequence: CDR1 DFQATT, CDR2 SNEGSKA (reference sequence). CDR3 residues: CSASLVAGASEQYF. CDR3 DNA sequence: TGCAGTGCTAGTTTGGTAGCGGGAGCCAGCGAGCAGTACTTC.

The CDR3: CASSPQAGGGSEQYF. Written as DNA, the CDR3 is TGTGCCAGCAGCCCCCAAGCGGGAGGTGGCTCCGAGCAGTACTTC. The J gene is TRBJ2-7, the V gene TRBV7-8; 9 positions match TRBD2. The CDR3 loop spans 15 amino acids. Trimming removed 5 bases from V and 6 bases from J; junction bases left unmatched: 11. Per the germline V gene, CDR1 is SGHVS and CDR2 is FQNEAQ.

This clonotype was seen a handful of times. This rearrangement joins TRBV25-1 to TRBJ2-3, with 7 bases fitting TRBD1. Per germline, CDR1 MGHDK and CDR2 SYGVNS. This CDR3 has 12 amino acids. After removal of 6 bases from V and 9 bases from J, the junction contained 6 bases not matched to a gene. The CDR3 DNA follows: TGTGCCAGCAGCTGGGACAGCAACACGCAGTATTTT. Translation gives CASSWDSNTQYF.

V gene TRBV10-3 combines with J gene TRBJ2-3; 8 bases align to TRBD2. Per germline, CDR1 ENHRY and CDR2 SYGVKD. Trimming took 6 bases from V and 6 from J; bases not matched to a gene: 17. The CDR3 runs 17 residues. The CDR3 DNA reads TGTGCCATCAGGGCCGTCGCGGGGGGCGGTCATTCGGATACGCAGTATTTT. This translates into CAIRAVAGGGHSDTQYF.